This T cell receptor (beta chain) was recorded in a study of sequential checkpoint blockade in melanoma (dated by TCRdb to between 2018 and 2021). About the study as a whole: Patients were randomized 1:1 to first-line nivolumab followed by ipilimumab (arm A) or ipilimumab followed by nivolumab (arm B). Both trial sequences were followed by maintenance nivolumab. Broad study findings and their caveats: The response-prediction model combining TCR metrics and mutation burden needs validation in larger, independent patient cohorts.

Reading the label with the study, this specimen's treatment or condition is: randomized to nivolumab then ipilimumab (arm A) or the reverse (arm B). None of the patients in the trial had previously been given DNA-damaging chemotherapy. On a FACS Aria II flow cytometer, live CD3+CD8+ cells that were negative for CD19 and CD56 were sorted from thawed PBMCs. The samples were obtained from melanoma patients enrolled in CheckMate 064, an open-label, randomized phase II trial testing sequential checkpoint blockade. Peripheral blood mononuclear cells were collected by leukapheresis, purified using Ficoll-Paque, and frozen in human serum containing about 10% DMSO. Immediately after sorting, the purity of the sorted blood CD3+CD8+ cells was confirmed to be >98%, and DNA was then extracted. In the case of this clone: Its target antigen remains unknown. Base qualities are not recorded, but no much larger clone differs from it by a single base.

The CDR3 covers 16 residues, taking in both the cysteine and the phenylalanine. The sequence is cut down to CDR3 DNA, 48 bases in frame from base 1. V is trimmed back by 4 bases and J by 3 bases, and the junction contains 9 bases that no gene match accounts for. The germline V gene (reference sequence) yields MNHEY for CDR1 and SMNVEV for CDR2. The immunoSEQ Assay was used to immunosequence TCRbeta CDR3 regions from genomic DNA. Before high-throughput sequencing, genomic DNA was amplified using bias-controlled multiplex PCR. Turning to the authors' computational methods: To quantify the absolute abundance of each unique TCRbeta CDR3 region, the sequences were collapsed and filtered. Clonality, defined as 1 minus Pielou's evenness, was calculated using productive rearrangements only. A previously published method was used to identify clones with significantly greater frequencies in on-treatment samples than in baseline samples. TCRdb's version of the immuneACCESS table is confined to in-frame rearrangements and falls short of the full clone set. An unresolved V gene accounts for under half of the shortfall where checked; the remainder is of unknown origin. For V, J and clone size, that table is used; D and trimming come from the DNA. The sample table contains 15,000 to 20,000 clones; only one count was recorded for under 75% of them. Approximately 19% of the sample is in the top ten clones.

Here the chain combines TRBV27 and TRBJ2-1; 7 bases in the middle match TRBD2. The receptor's source is a human donor with melanoma. The sample here was CD8+ T cells sorted from blood (inferred from file names), taken from a patient given nivolumab and ipilimumab in sequence. The CDR3 sequence is CASSSSGIGIYNEQFF. The DNA is TGTGCCAGCAGTTCGAGCGGGATAGGTATCTACAATGAGCAGTTCTTC.